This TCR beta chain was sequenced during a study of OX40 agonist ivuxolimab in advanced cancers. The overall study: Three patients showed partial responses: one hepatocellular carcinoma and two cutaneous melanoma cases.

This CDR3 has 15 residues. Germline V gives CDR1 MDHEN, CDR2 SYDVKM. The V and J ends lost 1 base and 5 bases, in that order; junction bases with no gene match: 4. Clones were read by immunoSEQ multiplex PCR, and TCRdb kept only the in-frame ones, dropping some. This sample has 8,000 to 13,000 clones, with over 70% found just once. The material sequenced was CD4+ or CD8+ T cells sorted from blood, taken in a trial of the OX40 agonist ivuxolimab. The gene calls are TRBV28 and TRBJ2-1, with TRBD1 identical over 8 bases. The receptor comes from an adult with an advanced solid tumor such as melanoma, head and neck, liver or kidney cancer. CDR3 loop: CASSLSQGANNEQFF. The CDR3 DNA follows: TGTGCCAGCAGTTTATCCCAGGGGGCGAACAATGAGCAGTTCTTC. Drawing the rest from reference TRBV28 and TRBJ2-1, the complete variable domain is DVKVTQSSRYLVKRTGEKVFLECVQDMDHENMFWYRQDPGLGLRLIYFSYDVKMKEKGDIPEGYSVSREKKERFSLILESASTNQTSMYLCASSLSQGANNEQFFGPGTRLTVL.